Listed below are T cell receptor beta chains from one sample, sequenced in a study of T cell repertoires in cytomegalovirus infection. The antigens for these receptors are not known. TCRdb reanalysed the reads using MiXCR and keeps one entry per CDR3 protein. Altogether some 800,000 distinct CDR3 sequences are present, approximately 30% being singletons, with the ten largest covering around 11%. The sample consisted of cultured CD8+ T cells from PBMCs, taken from culture after CMV antigen stimulation. These receptors came from a human donor in good health (CMV status not recorded). Some clones in this sample may be carry-over from other donors' samples. Both conserved end residues are part of each CDR3. A D gene is named only where the DNA matches it firmly. A row's size may be missing; if present it is once, few, many or a size class.

V gene,clone size,J gene,D gene,CDR3 DNA,CDR3 protein
TRBV7-9,many,TRBJ1-1,.,TGTGCCAGCAGCTTAGCTGGAGAAAGGGAAGCTTTCTTT,CASSLAGEREAFF
TRBV5-3,.,TRBJ1-2,.,TGTGCCAGAAGCTCAATCCTTACAGGTCCCGGCTACACCTTC,CARSSILTGPGYTF
TRBV12-5,.,TRBJ2-6,.,TGTGCTAGTGGTTTGGTAATCGGGCTGTCTGGGGCCAACGTCCTGACTTTC,CASGLVIGLSGANVLTF
TRBV28,.,TRBJ1-1,TRBD1,TGTGCCAGCAGTTTATTGCCAGGGGGGGATGAAGCTTTCTTT,CASSLLPGGDEAFF
TRBV2,.,TRBJ1-1,.,TGTGCGTCCGGGGCTGAAGCTTTCTTT,CASGAEAFF
TRBV29-1,once,TRBJ1-2,TRBD1,TGCAGCGGAAGAACGTCGACAGGGGATTACTATGGCTACACCTTC,CSGRTSTGDYYGYTF
TRBV28,.,TRBJ2-1,.,TGTGCCAGCAGGGTAGCCCCGGCGGGCTACAATGAGCAGTTCTTC,CASRVAPAGYNEQFF
TRBV7-9,.,TRBJ2-3,.,TGTGCCAGCAGCCGAGACAGTTTTTCCACAGATACGCAGTATTTT,CASSRDSFSTDTQYF
TRBV7-2,many,TRBJ1-6,TRBD1,TGTGCCAGCAGCATCGACAGGGCTAGCTCCTATAATTCACCCCTCCACTTT,CASSIDRASSYNSPLHF
TRBV6-2/TRBV6-3,.,TRBJ1-3,.,TGTGCCAGCAGTCGAGACGGGCCCGATCGAATCACCATATATTTT,CASSRDGPDRITIYF
TRBV5-4,.,TRBJ1-2,.,TGTGCCAGCAGCCCCTCAGCGGGAGGGGTCGGATTTTCTAACTATGGCTACACCTTC,CASSPSAGGVGFSNYGYTF
TRBV7-6,.,TRBJ2-1,.,TGTGCCAGCAGCGCGCGGGACCGATGGAATGAGCAGTTCTTC,CASSARDRWNEQFF
TRBV4-1,.,TRBJ1-6,.,TGCGCCAGCAGCCAAGATGAGGGATTGTCCTATAATTCACCCCTCCACTTT,CASSQDEGLSYNSPLHF
TRBV11-2,.,TRBJ2-3,TRBD2,TGTGCCAGCAGCTTACTAGCGGATGCAACAGATACGCAGTATTTT,CASSLLADATDTQYF
TRBV6-1,.,TRBJ2-1,.,TGTGCCAGCAACCTCGGACTGATGTCCGACGATGAGCAGTTCTTC,CASNLGLMSDDEQFF
TRBV24-1,few,TRBJ2-1,TRBD1,TGTGCCACCGGGGGACAGGGGAGGAATGAGCAGTTCTTC,CATGGQGRNEQFF
TRBV6-6,.,TRBJ2-2,.,TGTGCCAACAAAGTGAACACCGGGGAGCTGTTTTTT,CANKVNTGELFF
TRBV7-2,many,TRBJ1-1,.,TGTGCCAGCAGCTTTTGGCAGCCGAACACTGAAGCTTTCTTT,CASSFWQPNTEAFF
TRBV19,.,TRBJ1-2,TRBD1,TGTGCCAGTAGTCACCGGGACAGGCCTACAAGTCGGTATGGCTACACCTTC,CASSHRDRPTSRYGYTF
TRBV12-5,.,TRBJ2-3,TRBD2,TGTGCTGGTGGTCCCCTCAGCGGGGGGACAGATACGCAGTATTTT,CAGGPLSGGTDTQYF
TRBV6-5,few,TRBJ2-7,.,TGTGCCAGCAGTTACTCGGCCGGGGTCAACGAGCAGTACTTC,CASSYSAGVNEQYF
TRBV7-9,.,TRBJ2-5,.,TGTGCCAGCAGCGTCCCGGCCGCTGGGGAGACCCAGTACTTC,CASSVPAAGETQYF
TRBV9,.,TRBJ1-2,.,TGTGCCAGCTGGGGATTCCTCTATGGCTACACCTTC,CASWGFLYGYTF
TRBV7-9,few,TRBJ2-1,TRBD2,TGTGCCAGCAGCTATCTGACTAGCGGGGGTGAGCAGTTCTTC,CASSYLTSGGEQFF
TRBV12-3/TRBV12-4,many,TRBJ2-5,TRBD2,TGTGCCAGCACCGGGGGACTAGCTGGGCAAGAGACCCAGTACTTC,CASTGGLAGQETQYF
TRBV7-6,.,TRBJ2-7,.,TGTGCCAGCAGCCCGACCATTAACTCCTATGAGCAGTACTTC,CASSPTINSYEQYF
TRBV12-3/TRBV12-4,.,TRBJ2-3,TRBD1,TGTGCCAGCAGTTTCGACCTTGACAGGGGCCCCACAGATACGCAGTATTTT,CASSFDLDRGPTDTQYF
TRBV7-6,many,TRBJ2-3,.,TGTGCCAGCAGCTTAAGTCCCCTCCGCACAGATACGCAGTATTTT,CASSLSPLRTDTQYF
TRBV28,.,TRBJ2-1,TRBD2,TGTGCCAGCAGTTTCCACACCGGACTAGCGGTAAACAATGAGCAGTTCTTC,CASSFHTGLAVNNEQFF
TRBV6-2/TRBV6-3,few,TRBJ2-3,TRBD2,TGTGCCAGCAGGGGGATTACCGGGACTAGCGGGGGCACAGATACGCAGTATTTT,CASRGITGTSGGTDTQYF
TRBV5-5,.,TRBJ1-2,.,TGTGTCAGCAGCTTCTGGAATGGCTACACCTTC,CVSSFWNGYTF
TRBV3-1,.,TRBJ2-6,TRBD1,TGTGCCAGCAGCCAGACCCTCTGGGACAGGGTCGGGGCCAACGTCCTGACTTTC,CASSQTLWDRVGANVLTF
TRBV27,.,TRBJ2-3,.,TGTGCCAGCAGTTTAGGGCAGGCGGGCACAGATACGCAGTATTTT,CASSLGQAGTDTQYF
TRBV25-1,.,TRBJ2-5,.,TGTGCCAGCAGTGCCAATATCCGGGAGACCCAGTACTTC,CASSANIRETQYF
TRBV27,few,TRBJ1-1,TRBD1,TGTGCCAGCAGGAGGGGGCACGGCACTGAAGCTTTCTTT,CASRRGHGTEAFF